Following are 30 T cell receptor beta chains from one sample sequenced in a study of regulatory T cells in long-lasting Graves disease. Stated time point: persistent/refractory GD, antithyroid drugs over 5 years with positive TRAb. Isolated PBMC RNA provided the starting material for the TCR library. Arm-PCR with iRepertoire HTBI primers amplified the CDR3 regions for these TCR beta libraries. TCRdb re-called the multiplex PCR reads through MiXCR, storing one row per CDR3 protein. The sample consists of around 460,000 distinct CDR3 sequences, roughly a fifth of them appearing once. The source was peripheral blood mononuclear cells (PBMCs), collected when the disease was refractory, from a patient treated with antithyroid drugs. The receptor set was obtained from a female donor with Graves disease.

The rearrangement links TRBV5-1 to TRBJ1-2; maybe TRBD1 (5 bases). Germline loops: CDR1 SGHRS, CDR2 YFSETQ. V was clipped by 0 bases and J by 0 bases, with 15 bases between them. The length of the CDR3 is 17 residues. The CDR3 nucleotides are TGCGCCAGCAGCTTGGTAGAGGGGCCATCAGCTAACTATGGCTACACCTTC. This gives the protein CASSLVEGPSANYGYTF.

Here the CDR3 reads CSASQSGTSGEQYF. The DNA for the CDR3 is TGCAGTGCTTCCCAGAGCGGCACTAGCGGCGAGCAGTACTTC. The V call is TRBV20-1, the J call TRBJ2-7; 8 bases align to TRBD2. Per germline, CDR1 DFQATT and CDR2 SNEGSKA (reference sequence). Trimming cost V 5 bases and J 6 bases; bases outside gene matches: 12. This CDR3 has 14 amino acids.

The chain joins TRBV10-3 to TRBJ1-5; D ambiguous. CDR3 length equals 13 residues. Germline V gives CDR1 ENHRY, CDR2 SYGVKD. The ends were cut back, 6 bases at V and 1 base at J, with 7 bases in the middle. As DNA, the CDR3 is TGTGCCATCAGCACAAACAGCAATCAGCCCCAGCATTTT. This translates into CAISTNSNQPQHF.

The chain carries TRBV27 and TRBJ2-5; 7 positions agree with TRBD1. The CDR3 contains 14 residues. Trimming took 7 bases from V and 1 from J; bases not matched to a gene: 6. Germline V gene sequence: CDR1 MNHEY, CDR2 SMNVEV (reference sequence). The CDR3 DNA reads TGTGCCAGCAATTCACACAGGGGCCAAGAGACCCAGTACTTC. Its translation is CASNSHRGQETQYF.

The table lists this clonotype with a few counts. V and J are TRBV29-1 and TRBJ2-3; perhaps TRBD2 as D (5 bases). V lost 3 bases and J 0 bases, leaving 7 bases between the germline ends. The germline CDR1 and CDR2 sequences are SQVTM and ANQGSEA. CDR3 length equals 13 residues. CDR3 bases: TGCAGCGTTGATCCGGGGAGCACAGATACGCAGTATTTT. Translation: CSVDPGSTDTQYF.

This clonotype was detected a few times. The rearrangement joins TRBV5-1 to TRBJ1-1; 9 positions agree with TRBD1. Germline V gene data show CDR1 as SGHRS and CDR2 as YFSETQ. The J segment lost 3 bases and the V segment lost 0 bases, leaving 3 bases of the junction unmatched. The CDR3 is 15 residues long. The CDR3 DNA is TGCGCCAGCAGCTTGGGGGACAGGGTGGACACTGAAGCTTTCTTT. It yields the protein CASSLGDRVDTEAFF.

This clonotype was seen more than once but under ten times. The chain employs TRBV5-5 and TRBJ1-2; a possible D gene is TRBD1 (6 bases). V dropped 2 bases and J dropped 6 bases, with 17 bases sitting between them. This CDR3 is 15 amino acids long. From germline, CDR1 is SGHKS and CDR2 YYEKEE (reference sequence). The CDR3 DNA follows: TGTGCCAGCAGCTTAAGGTGGGGGGCGGAGGATGGCTACACCTTC. It specifies CASSLRWGAEDGYTF.

A word on this clonotype: The CDR3 does not end in the conserved phenylalanine or tryptophan, so this is likely a read error. The rearrangement uses TRBV19 and TRBJ1-1, with TRBD1 matching 7 bases. The trim removed 3 bases at V and 0 bases at J, leaving 4 bases unmatched. This CDR3 spans 15 amino acids. Germline V gene lookup returns CDR1 LNHDA and CDR2 SQIVND (reference sequence). The CDR3 spells CASSIRQGVNTEAFL. In nucleotides, the CDR3 is TGTGCCAGTAGTATTCGGCAGGGGGTGAACACTGAAGCTTTCCTT.

This clonotype was recorded at least ten times. One junction end disagrees with the germline gene, perhaps due to a read error. The J gene is TRBJ2-7, the V gene TRBV7-7; D is perhaps TRBD1 or TRBD2 (5 bases each). Per the germline V gene, CDR1 is SSHAT and CDR2 is FNYEAQ (reference sequence). This CDR3 comprises 13 residues. CDR3 loop: CASSLAGTDEQYF. DNA of the CDR3: TGTGCTAGCAGCTTAGCAGGGACGGACGAGCAGTACTTC.

This clonotype has at least ten counts. J is TRBJ2-5 and V is TRBV12-3 or TRBV12-4; 10 nucleotides align to TRBD1. Losses at the gene ends were 6 bases for V and 4 bases for J; bases not matched to a gene: 8. This CDR3 has 15 amino acids. In nucleotides, the CDR3 is TGTGCCAGCAGCCTCGGGACAGGGGTGGGAGAGACCCAGTACTTC. Protein sequence: CASSLGTGVGETQYF.

Notes on this clonotype: An end of the junction does not agree with germline; a read error may underlie this. This chain connects TRBV19 to TRBJ2-5; 9 nucleotides align to TRBD1. This CDR3 has 17 amino acids. In germline, CDR1 is LNHDA, CDR2 SQIVND (reference sequence). The CDR3 loop reads CVSSTLTQGATVQAQYF. In nucleotides, the CDR3 is TGTGTCAGTAGTACGCTGACACAGGGGGCGACTGTTCAGGCCCAGTACTTC.

With respect to this clonotype: An end of the junction does not agree with germline; a read error may underlie this. V gene TRBV6-5 combines with J gene TRBJ2-7; D is possibly TRBD2 (7 bases). The length of the CDR3 is 16 residues. Germline assignment: CDR1 MNHEY and CDR2 SVGAGI. CDR3 residues: CASSYSTRGPSSEQYF. The CDR3, as DNA: TGTGCCAGCAGTTACTCGACGCGGGGGCCTTCCTCCGAGCAGTACTTC.

This chain joins TRBV7-3 and TRBJ1-1; D perhaps matches TRBD1 (5 bases). V dropped 8 bases and J dropped 4 bases, with 14 bases sitting between them. Germline V lookup: CDR1 SGHTA, CDR2 FQGTGA. This CDR3 comprises 13 residues. Here the CDR3 DNA reads TGTGCCAGCGGCCGGGACTCCACCACTGAAGCTTTCTTT. It encodes CASGRDSTTEAFF.

The chain combines TRBV24-1 with TRBJ2-1; 10 nucleotides match TRBD2. CDR1 is KGHDR and CDR2 is SFDVKD in the germline V gene. V lost 4 bases and J lost 11; bases outside the gene matches: 10. The CDR3 covers 15 residues. The CDR3 spells CATSDPGLARAKQFF. DNA of the CDR3: TGTGCCACCAGTGACCCGGGACTAGCGCGGGCCAAGCAGTTCTTC.

This clonotype has a count of ten or more. The chain recombines TRBV13 with TRBJ2-5; 13 nucleotides align to TRBD2. V dropped 5 bases and J dropped 4; count of bases not matched to a gene: 7. Germline assignment: CDR1 PRHDT and CDR2 FYEKMQ (reference sequence). The CDR3 covers 16 residues. The CDR3 here is CASSGLAGEIPETQYF. CDR3 bases: TGTGCCAGCAGCGGACTAGCGGGAGAGATCCCAGAGACCCAGTACTTC.

As to this clonotype: A much more abundant neighbour one base away suggests this may be a read error. The rearrangement joins TRBV29-1 to TRBJ2-7; weak D call: TRBD1 (5 bases). V dropped 4 bases and J dropped 5 bases, with 15 bases sitting between them. In germline, CDR1 is SQVTM, CDR2 ANQGSEA. This CDR3 contains 13 residues. As DNA, the CDR3 is TGCAGCGTTGTTGGGGCAGGAACGAACGAGCAGTACTTC. It yields the protein CSVVGAGTNEQYF.

In this sample, this clonotype turned up many times. V gene TRBV27 combines with J gene TRBJ1-4; D call uncertain. CDR3 length equals 16 residues. The germline CDR1 and CDR2 sequences are MNHEY and SMNVEV (reference sequence). V was clipped by 4 bases and J by 3 bases, with 15 bases between them. This CDR3 reads CASSSSNLLANEKLFF. DNA of the CDR3: TGTGCCAGCAGTTCAAGTAACCTCCTGGCTAATGAAAAACTGTTTTTT.

The V gene is TRBV20-1, the J gene TRBJ2-7; TRBD2 agrees at 11 bases. The V and J ends lost 6 bases and 3 bases, in that order; junction bases with no gene match: 7. This CDR3 has 14 amino acids. Germline-derived CDR1 and CDR2 are DFQATT and SNEGSKA (reference sequence). This chain's CDR3 is CSARLAGRLYEQYF. As DNA, the CDR3 is TGCAGTGCGAGACTAGCGGGGCGACTCTACGAGCAGTACTTC.

This clonotype was seen many times. The V call is TRBV29-1, the J call TRBJ2-7, with TRBD1 matching over 9 bases. V gave up 5 bases and J gave up 0 bases; unmatched junction bases: 2. The CDR3 is 13 residues long. Germline V gene lookup returns CDR1 SQVTM and CDR2 ANQGSEA. The CDR3 loop is CSVRTGDSYEQYF. The CDR3 region has the DNA TGCAGCGTTAGGACAGGGGACTCCTACGAGCAGTACTTC.

This clonotype has a count of ten or more. The V and J genes are TRBV7-2 and TRBJ1-2; 7 nucleotides agree with TRBD1. The V and J ends lost 4 bases and 4 bases, in that order; junction bases with no gene match: 9. Germline loops: CDR1 SGHTA, CDR2 FQGNSA. The CDR3 length is 15 residues. The DNA for the CDR3 is TGTGCCAGCAGCTCGCGACAGGGCTTAGTCTATGGCTACACCTTC. This encodes CASSSRQGLVYGYTF.

This clonotype showed up just once. The DNA of the CDR3 is TGTGCCAGCAGCGTCGGAAACTCTGGAAACACCATATATTTT. It specifies CASSVGNSGNTIYF. The chain couples TRBV9 to TRBJ1-3; D unresolved. The germline gives CDR1 SGDLS, CDR2 YYNGEE. The CDR3 covers 14 residues. V gave up 2 bases and J gave up 0 bases, with 6 bases separating them.

V is TRBV5-5 and J is TRBJ1-4, with D uncertain. CDR1 is SGHKS and CDR2 is YYEKEE in the germline V gene (reference sequence). This CDR3 has 13 residues. V dropped 2 bases and J dropped 4 bases, with 6 bases sitting between them. This chain's CDR3 is CASSFRINEKLFF. The CDR3 DNA follows: TGTGCCAGCAGCTTCCGGATTAATGAAAAACTGTTTTTT.

V usage is TRBV6-2 or TRBV6-3 and J usage is TRBJ1-4; TRBD1 matches at 7 bases. The CDR3 is 14 residues long. Germline values: CDR1 MNHEY, CDR2 SVGEGT. V dropped 5 bases and J dropped 4; count of bases not matched to a gene: 4. CDR3 residues: CASSKGTDNEKLFF. The CDR3 bases are TGTGCCAGCAGTAAGGGGACAGATAATGAAAAACTGTTTTTT.

This clonotype was counted many times. This chain uses TRBV15 with TRBJ2-7; D may match TRBD1 or TRBD2 (5 bases each). The CDR3 has 14 amino acids. The V gene's germline CDR1 is LNHNV and CDR2 YYDKDF (reference sequence). V lost 3 bases and J lost 2, with 11 bases in between. The CDR3 is CATSSWDGTYEQYF. The DNA of the CDR3 is TGTGCCACCAGCAGCTGGGACGGCACCTACGAGCAGTACTTC.

This clonotype was observed at least ten times. V usage is TRBV28 and J usage is TRBJ1-2; 7 positions match TRBD1. There are 13 residues in the CDR3. The J segment lost 9 bases and the V segment lost 6 bases, leaving 10 bases of the junction unmatched. Per the germline V gene, CDR1 is MDHEN and CDR2 is SYDVKM. The CDR3 DNA follows: TGTGCCAGCAGCCGATCGACAGGGACGAGCTACACCTTC. Protein: CASSRSTGTSYTF.

This clonotype came up a few times. The CDR3 nucleotides read TGTGCCACCAGCAGAGGAACCGGAGAGACCCAGTACTTC. It translates to CATSRGTGETQYF. The chain is built from TRBV15 and TRBJ2-5; D is uncertain. Germline V gene sequence: CDR1 LNHNV, CDR2 YYDKDF (reference sequence). The V gene lost 1 base and the J gene lost 4 bases, with 7 bases spanning the gap. This CDR3 has 13 amino acids.

This clonotype occurred many times. The chain links TRBV28 to TRBJ1-3, with TRBD1 identical over 9 bases. The CDR3 is made up of 17 amino acids. The J segment lost 0 bases and the V segment lost 6 bases, leaving 9 bases of the junction unmatched. Germline assignment: CDR1 MDHEN and CDR2 SYDVKM. The CDR3 bases are TGTGCCAGCAGCACGACGGGACAGGGCCCCTCTGGAAACACCATATATTTT. Translation: CASSTTGQGPSGNTIYF.

This clonotype was counted ten times or more. V usage is TRBV10-3 and J usage is TRBJ1-1; 7 bases line up with TRBD1. V gave up 7 bases and J gave up 2 bases; unmatched junction bases: 7. The CDR3 contains 14 residues. Germline-derived CDR1 and CDR2 are ENHRY and SYGVKD. CDR3 loop: CAITIGQENTEAFF. The CDR3 bases are TGTGCCATCACCATCGGACAGGAAAACACTGAAGCTTTCTTT.

This clonotype came up many times. This chain joins TRBV20-1 and TRBJ1-1, with a possible D match to TRBD1 (6 bases). With 6 bases removed from V and 3 bases from J, the gap between germline ends came to 14 bases. Germline assignment: CDR1 DFQATT and CDR2 SNEGSKA (reference sequence). This CDR3 contains 13 residues. This chain's CDR3 is CSAEYYRDTEAFF. The CDR3 nucleotides are TGCAGTGCCGAATACTACAGGGACACTGAAGCTTTCTTT.

This rearrangement joins TRBV11-2 to TRBJ1-2; TRBD1 agrees at 7 bases. J lost 8 bases, V lost 2 bases, and 11 bases had no gene match. The CDR3 covers 15 residues. Germline values: CDR1 SGHAT, CDR2 FQNNGV. CDR3 DNA: TGTGCCAGCAGCTTAATTCGCCGAACAGGGGACGGCTACACCTTC. Its translation is CASSLIRRTGDGYTF.